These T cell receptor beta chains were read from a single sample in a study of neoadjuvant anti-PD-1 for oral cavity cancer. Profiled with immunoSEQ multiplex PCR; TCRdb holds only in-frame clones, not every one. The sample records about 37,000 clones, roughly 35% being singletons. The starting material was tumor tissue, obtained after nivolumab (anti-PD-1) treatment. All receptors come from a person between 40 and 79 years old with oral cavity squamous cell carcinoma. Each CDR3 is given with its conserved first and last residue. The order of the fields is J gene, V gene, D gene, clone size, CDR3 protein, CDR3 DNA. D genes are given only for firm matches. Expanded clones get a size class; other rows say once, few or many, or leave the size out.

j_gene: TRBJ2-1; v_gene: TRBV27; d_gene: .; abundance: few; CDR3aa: CASSLFGASNYNEQFF; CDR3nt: TGTGCCAGCAGTTTATTCGGGGCATCGAATTACAATGAGCAGTTCTTC
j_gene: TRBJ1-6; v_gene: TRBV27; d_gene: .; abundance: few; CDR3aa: CASSLSRNSPLHF; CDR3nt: TGTGCCAGCAGTTTATCGAGAAATTCACCCCTCCACTTT
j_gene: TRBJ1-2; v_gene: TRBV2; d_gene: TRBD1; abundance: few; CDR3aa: CASRASGTGGAHGYTF; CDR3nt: TGTGCCAGCAGGGCATCCGGGACAGGGGGCGCACATGGCTACACCTTC
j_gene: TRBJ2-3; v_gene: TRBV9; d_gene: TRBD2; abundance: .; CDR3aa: CASSVDSGGSTDTQYF; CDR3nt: TGTGCCAGCAGCGTGGACAGCGGGGGTAGCACAGATACGCAGTATTTT
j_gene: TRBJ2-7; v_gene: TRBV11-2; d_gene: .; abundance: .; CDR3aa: CASSSPRQPSYEQYF; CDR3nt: TGTGCCAGCAGCTCGCCCAGACAGCCTTCCTACGAGCAGTACTTC
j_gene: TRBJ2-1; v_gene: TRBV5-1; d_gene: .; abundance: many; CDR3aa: CASRGESYNEQFF; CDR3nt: TGCGCCAGCAGGGGTGAGAGCTACAATGAGCAGTTCTTC
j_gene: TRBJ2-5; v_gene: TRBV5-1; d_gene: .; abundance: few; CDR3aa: CAIYSQLKGETQYF; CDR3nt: TGCGCCATCTACTCACAGCTCAAGGGGGAGACCCAGTACTTC
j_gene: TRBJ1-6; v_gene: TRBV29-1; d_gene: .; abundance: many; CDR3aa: CSRGGSYNSPLHF; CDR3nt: TGCAGTCGGGGTGGGAGCTATAATTCACCCCTCCACTTT
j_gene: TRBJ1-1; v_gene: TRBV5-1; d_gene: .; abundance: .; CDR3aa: CASTGLMNTEAFF; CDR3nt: TGCGCCAGCACCGGACTGATGAACACTGAAGCTTTCTTT
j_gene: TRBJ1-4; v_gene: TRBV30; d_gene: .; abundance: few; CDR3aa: CAWSGITNEKLFF; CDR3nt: TGTGCCTGGAGTGGGATAACTAATGAAAAACTGTTTTTT
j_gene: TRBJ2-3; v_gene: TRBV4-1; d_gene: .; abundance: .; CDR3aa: CASSQTTDTQYF; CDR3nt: TGCGCCAGCAGCCAAACCACAGATACGCAGTATTTT
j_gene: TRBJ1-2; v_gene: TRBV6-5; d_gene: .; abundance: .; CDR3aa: CASREPGRRYGYTF; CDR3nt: TGTGCCAGCAGAGAACCGGGAAGGAGATATGGCTACACCTTC
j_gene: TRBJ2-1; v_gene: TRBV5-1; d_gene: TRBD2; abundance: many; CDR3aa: CASSLLAGANYNEQFF; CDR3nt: TGCGCCAGCAGCCTACTAGCGGGGGCAAACTACAATGAGCAGTTCTTC
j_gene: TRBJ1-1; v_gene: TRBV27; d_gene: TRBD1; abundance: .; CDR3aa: CASSLSHRGLNTEAFF; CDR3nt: TGTGCCAGCAGTTTATCCCACAGGGGGCTGAACACTGAAGCTTTCTTT
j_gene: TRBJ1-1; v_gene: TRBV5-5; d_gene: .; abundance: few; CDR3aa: CASSFHSGPNTEAFF; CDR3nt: TGTGCCAGCAGCTTTCACTCGGGACCAAACACTGAAGCTTTCTTT
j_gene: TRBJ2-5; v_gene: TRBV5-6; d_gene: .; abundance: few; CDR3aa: CASSGEGTAYETQYF; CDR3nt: TGTGCCAGCTCCGGAGAGGGGACGGCATATGAGACCCAGTACTTC
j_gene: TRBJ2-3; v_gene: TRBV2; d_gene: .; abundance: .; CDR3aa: CASRKEGVMGDTQYF; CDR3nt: TGTGCCAGCAGGAAGGAGGGAGTGATGGGGGATACGCAGTATTTT
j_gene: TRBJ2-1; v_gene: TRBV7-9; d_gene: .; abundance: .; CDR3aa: CASRTGGAEQFF; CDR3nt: TGTGCCAGCAGGACTGGGGGGGCCGAGCAGTTCTTC
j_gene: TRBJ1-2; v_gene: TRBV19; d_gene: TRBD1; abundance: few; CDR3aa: CASSSTGVYGYTF; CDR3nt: TGTGCCAGTAGCTCGACAGGGGTCTATGGCTACACCTTC
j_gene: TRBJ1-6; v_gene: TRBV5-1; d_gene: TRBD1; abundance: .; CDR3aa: CASSLDGQGNSPLHF; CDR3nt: TGCGCCAGCAGCTTGGACGGACAGGGGAATTCACCCCTCCACTTT
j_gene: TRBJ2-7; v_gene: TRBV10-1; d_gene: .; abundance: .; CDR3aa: CASSEAERASYEQYF; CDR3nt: TGCGCCAGCAGTGAAGCCGAGCGGGCCTCCTACGAGCAGTACTTC
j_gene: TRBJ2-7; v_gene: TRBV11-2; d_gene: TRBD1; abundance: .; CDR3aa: CASSRDRVSYEQYF; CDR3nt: TGTGCCAGCAGCCGGGACAGGGTATCCTACGAGCAGTACTTC
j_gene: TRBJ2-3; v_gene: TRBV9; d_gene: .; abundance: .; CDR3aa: CASSVAPGTGRDYTDTQYF; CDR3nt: TGTGCCAGCAGCGTAGCTCCGGGTACAGGGCGGGATTACACAGATACGCAGTATTTT
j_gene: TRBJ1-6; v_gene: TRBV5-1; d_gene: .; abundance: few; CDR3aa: CASSSETYNSPLHF; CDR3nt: TGCGCCAGCAGCTCCGAGACGTATAATTCACCCCTCCACTTT
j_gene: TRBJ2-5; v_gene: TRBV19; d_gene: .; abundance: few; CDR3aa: CASSIGGSEQETQYF; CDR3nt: TGTGCCAGTAGTATAGGGGGTAGCGAGCAAGAGACCCAGTACTTC
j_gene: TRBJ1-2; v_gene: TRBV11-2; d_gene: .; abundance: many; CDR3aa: CASSSTGFGGYTF; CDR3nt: TGTGCCAGCAGCTCCACAGGGTTTGGCGGCTACACCTTC
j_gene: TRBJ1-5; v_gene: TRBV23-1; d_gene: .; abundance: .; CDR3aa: CASSQSVGMRGNQPQHF; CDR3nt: TGCGCCAGCAGTCAATCGGTGGGTATGCGGGGCAATCAGCCCCAGCATTTT
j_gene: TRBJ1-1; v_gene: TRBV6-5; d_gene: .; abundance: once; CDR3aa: CASNTRWNTEAFF; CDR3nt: TGTGCCAGCAACACCCGATGGAACACTGAAGCTTTCTTT